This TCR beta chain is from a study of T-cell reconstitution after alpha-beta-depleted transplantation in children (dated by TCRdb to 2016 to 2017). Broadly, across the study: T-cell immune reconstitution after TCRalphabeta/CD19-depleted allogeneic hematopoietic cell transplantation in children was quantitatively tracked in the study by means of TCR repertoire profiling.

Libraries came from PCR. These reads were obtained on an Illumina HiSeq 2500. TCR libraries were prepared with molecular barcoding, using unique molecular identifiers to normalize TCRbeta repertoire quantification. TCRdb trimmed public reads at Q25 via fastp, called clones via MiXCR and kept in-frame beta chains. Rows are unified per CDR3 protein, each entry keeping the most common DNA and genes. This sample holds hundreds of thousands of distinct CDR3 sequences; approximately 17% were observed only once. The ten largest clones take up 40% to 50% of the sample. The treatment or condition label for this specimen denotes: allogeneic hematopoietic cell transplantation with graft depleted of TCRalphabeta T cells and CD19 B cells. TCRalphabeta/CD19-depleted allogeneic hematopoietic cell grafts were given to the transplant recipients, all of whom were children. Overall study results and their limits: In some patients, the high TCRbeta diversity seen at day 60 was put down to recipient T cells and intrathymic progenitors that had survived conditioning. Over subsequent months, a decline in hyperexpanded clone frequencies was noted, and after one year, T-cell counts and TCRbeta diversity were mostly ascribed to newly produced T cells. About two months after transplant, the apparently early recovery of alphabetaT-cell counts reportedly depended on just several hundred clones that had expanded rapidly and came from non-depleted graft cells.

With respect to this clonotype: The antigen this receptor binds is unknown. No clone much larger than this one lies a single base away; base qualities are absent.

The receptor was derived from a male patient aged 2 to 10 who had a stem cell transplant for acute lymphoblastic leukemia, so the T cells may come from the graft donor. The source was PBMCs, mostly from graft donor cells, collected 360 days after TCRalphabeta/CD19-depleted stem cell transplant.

The CDR3 region has the sequence CASSSSRYGYTF. The DNA is TGTGCCAGCAGCTCTAGTCGCTATGGCTACACCTTC. The chain joins TRBV5-6 to TRBJ1-2; there is no confident call for the D gene. The V and J ends are trimmed by 3 bases and 4 bases, leaving 7 bases between them. The CDR1 and CDR2 encoded by the germline V gene are SGHDT and YYEEEE. The CDR3 contains 12 residues, cysteine and phenylalanine counted. CDR3 DNA is the only sequence kept; it has 36 bases, read in frame from the first base.